What follows describes a single T cell receptor (beta chain). Antigen unknown. Mismatch repair deficiency was confirmed in all patients, by PCR or immunohistochemistry. TCR sequencing covered a few patients who responded to pembrolizumab. Germline V gene data show CDR1 as SGHTA and CDR2 as FQGNSA. The CDR3 consists of 15 residues. V was cut by 5 bases and J by 5 bases, with 19 bases left in between. The table came from immunoSEQ multiplex PCR; TCRdb's copy has only in-frame clones and leaves some out. Here the sample spans roughly 130,000 clones, approximately 91% being singletons. These data belong to a study of PD-1 blockade in mismatch repair-deficient tumors. Study context: Enrolled about 2013-2016, patients had progressing, pretreated mismatch repair-deficient cancers of around twelve types. General observations from the study: After pembrolizumab, tumor-resident clones rose rapidly, then generally contracted before radiologic responses.

Source: peripheral blood, taken approximately 70 weeks after starting pembrolizumab. The chain combines TRBV7-2 with TRBJ2-7; a weak D match, TRBD2 (7 bases). The origin of this receptor is an adult with mismatch repair-deficient cancer. CDR3 bases: TGTGCCAGCAGCCCCTTGAGCGGAGGGGGGGACGAGCAGTACTTC. Translating it yields CASSPLSGGGDEQYF.